This T cell receptor beta chain is drawn from a study of T cells in Graves' hyperthyroidism and ophthalmopathy. The CDR3 regions of TCR beta were amplified from RNA transcripts. The HTBI primer set served for first-round RT-PCR of the TCR CDR3. TCRdb re-derived calls from the multiplex PCR reads in MiXCR, one entry per CDR3 protein. The sample holds 500,000 to 650,000 distinct CDR3 sequences; approximately 15% are singletons and the top ten take approximately 12%. This clonotype was sampled from a woman in her forties or fifties with Graves' ophthalmopathy. The sequenced material came from blood.

CDR3 in amino acids: CASSGGWQDTQYF. The CDR3 DNA is TGTGCCAGCAGTGGGGGATGGCAAGATACGCAGTATTTT. V is TRBV2 and J is TRBJ2-3; D is ambiguous. CDR3 size: 13 residues. V lost 4 bases to trimming and J lost 5 bases, with 10 bases between them. Looked up from germline, CDR1 is SNHLY and CDR2 is FYNNEI.